One sample yielded the 26 T cell receptor beta chains listed below, sequenced in a study of T-cell reconstitution after alpha-beta-depleted transplantation in children. Antigens for these TCRs are unknown. Using unique molecular identifiers, the investigators prepared the TCRbeta library. Each CDR3 protein gets one entry after TCRdb re-called the PCR reads with MiXCR. The table lists 250,000 to 300,000 distinct CDR3 sequences, roughly 8.2% of them singletons. Study-wide findings and caveats: By one year post-transplant, T-cell counts and diversity largely arose from T cells that were newly produced.

The material was peripheral blood, obtained 360 days after TCRalphabeta/CD19-depleted stem cell transplant. The receptors come from a female patient aged 2-10 years who had a stem cell transplant for Fanconi anemia, so the T cells may come from the graft donor.

This clonotype was found a few times. The chain is built from TRBV7-2 and TRBJ2-5; TRBD2 might be the D (6 bases). The V end was cut by 2 bases, the J end by 4 bases, with 17 bases between. CDR1 and CDR2 from the germline V gene are SGHTA and FQGNSA. CDR3 length: 16 residues. In nucleotides, the CDR3 is TGTGCCAGCAGCTTATCTACCGGGAGAAACGGAGAGACCCAGTACTTC. Translated, it gives CASSLSTGRNGETQYF.

There are a few counts of this clonotype. The J gene is TRBJ1-2, the V gene TRBV7-2, with D tentatively TRBD1 (6 bases). Germline V gene data show CDR1 as SGHTA and CDR2 as FQGNSA. V lost 5 bases, J lost 3 bases, and 19 bases lay in between. CDR3 length: 16 amino acids. In nucleotides, the CDR3 is TGTGCCAGCAGCACGGGGGCGGGGGTAGGGCACTATGGCTACACCTTC. It codes for CASSTGAGVGHYGYTF.

The table lists this clonotype with a few counts. The rearrangement joins TRBV5-1 to TRBJ1-1, with a tentative D call TRBD1 (5 bases). The germline V and J ends were trimmed by 6 bases and 3 bases, with 12 bases remaining between them. The CDR3 is 13 amino acids. Germline CDR1 and CDR2: SGHRS and YFSETQ. The CDR3 bases are TGCGCCAGCAAGTCCCGGGGGGACACTGAAGCTTTCTTT. This gives the protein CASKSRGDTEAFF.

This clonotype was observed at least ten times. CDR3 loop: CASSPLAGGNLDTQYF. For the CDR3, the DNA is TGTGCCAGCAGCCCCCTAGCGGGGGGAAACCTGGATACGCAGTATTTT. The V gene is TRBV6-4, the J gene TRBJ2-3; 11 nucleotides match TRBD2. CDR1 MRHNA and CDR2 SNTAGT come from the germline V gene. The junction had 11 bases not matched to a gene; V was cut back by 6 bases and J by 6 bases. The CDR3 has 16 residues.

This clonotype has just a few counts. The CDR3 region has the DNA TGTGCCAGCAGCTTCCGGGGACCAACACAGCGACAGGAGTACTTC. Protein sequence: CASSFRGPTQRQEYF. The rearrangement joins TRBV7-2 to TRBJ2-7; a possible D gene is TRBD1 (6 bases). V shed 3 bases and J shed 11 bases, with 23 bases lying between them. This CDR3 spans 15 amino acids. CDR1 is SGHTA, CDR2 FQGNSA, per germline. Based on the CDR3 plus reference TRBV7-2 and TRBJ2-7, the full variable domain is GAGVSQSPSNKVTEKGKDVELRCDPISGHTALYWYRQSLGQGLEFLIYFQGNSAPDKSGLPSDRFSAERTGGSVSTLTIQRTQQEDSAVYLCASSFRGPTQRQEYFGPGTRLTVT.

In this sample, this clonotype turned up a few times. J is TRBJ2-7 and V is TRBV6-6; 9 nucleotides match TRBD2. CDR1 is MNHNY and CDR2 is SVGAGI in the germline V gene (reference sequence). CDR3 size: 13 residues. The V gene end was trimmed by 5 bases and the J gene end by 3 bases; junction bases not matched to a gene: 2. The CDR3 region has the DNA TGTGCCAGCAGTCGACTAGCGGACTACGAGCAGTACGTC. It specifies CASSRLADYEQYV.

In this sample, this clonotype turned up many times. The V and J genes are TRBV12-3 or TRBV12-4 and TRBJ1-5; weak D call: TRBD1 (5 bases). V dropped 5 bases and J dropped 7 bases, with 24 bases sitting between them. This CDR3 is 17 amino acids long. The chain's CDR3 is CASSPKLRGAGIQPQHF. The CDR3 bases are TGTGCCAGCAGTCCCAAACTGAGAGGGGCCGGTATACAGCCCCAGCATTTT.

There are many counts of this clonotype. The rearrangement uses TRBV6-5 and TRBJ2-1, with no clear D. The V and J ends lost 2 bases and 5 bases respectively, with 1 base between them. This CDR3 has 11 residues. Germline CDR1 and CDR2: MNHEY and SVGAGI. CDR3 coding DNA: TGTGCCAGCAGTTACCACAATGAGCAGTTCTTC. It translates to CASSYHNEQFF.

The table lists this clonotype with many counts. The chain has TRBV20-1 and TRBJ2-2; D call uncertain. Trimming removed 4 bases from V and 1 base from J, with 13 bases in between. Germline lookup yields CDR1 DFQATT and CDR2 SNEGSKA (reference sequence). This CDR3 is built from 15 residues. In nucleotides, the CDR3 is TGCAGTGCTAATGGTGAAACGGTGAACACCGGGGAGCTGTTTTTT. This sequence encodes CSANGETVNTGELFF.

This clonotype was detected many times. The chain has TRBV15 and TRBJ2-1, with a possible D match to TRBD2 (5 bases). The germline V gene encodes CDR1 LNHNV and CDR2 YYDKDF (reference sequence). Trimming left V 2 bases short and J 6 bases short, with 8 bases between. The CDR3 consists of 13 residues. CDR3 coding DNA: TGTGCCACCAGCAGACTAGCTCCCAATGAGCAGTTCTTC. The encoded protein is CATSRLAPNEQFF.

The gene calls are TRBV7-2 and TRBJ2-2; 8 bases map to TRBD2. Per germline, CDR1 SGHTA and CDR2 FQGNSA. This CDR3 has 16 residues. V dropped 2 bases and J dropped 10; count of bases not matched to a gene: 12. CDR3 nucleotides: TGTGCCAGCAGCTTACTTCCGGGGGGGGTGTCTGAGGAGCTGTTTTTT. Translation gives CASSLLPGGVSEELFF. The full variable domain, in which reference TRBV7-2 and TRBJ2-2 provide the parts outside the CDR3, is GAGVSQSPSNKVTEKGKDVELRCDPISGHTALYWYRQSLGQGLEFLIYFQGNSAPDKSGLPSDRFSAERTGGSVSTLTIQRTQQEDSAVYLCASSLLPGGVSEELFFGEGSRLTVL.

The chain has TRBV27 and TRBJ2-3, with D tentatively TRBD1 (5 bases). V gave up 0 bases and J gave up 0 bases, with 16 bases separating them. Germline V gives CDR1 MNHEY, CDR2 SMNVEV (reference sequence). The CDR3 has 18 amino acids. The CDR3 DNA follows: TGTGCCAGCAGTTTATCTACAGGAATACCCGTGAGCACAGATACGCAGTATTTT. This sequence encodes CASSLSTGIPVSTDTQYF.

This clonotype came up many times. This sequence joins TRBV4-3 and TRBJ2-1; D gene uncertain. The V gene's germline CDR1 is LGHNA and CDR2 YSLEER. The CDR3 has 13 residues. Trimming removed 1 base from V and 5 bases from J, with 6 bases in between. CDR3 nucleotides: TGCGCCAGCAGCCAAGGGGTTAACAATGAGCAGTTCTTC. This gives the protein CASSQGVNNEQFF.

This clonotype occurred many times. This chain uses TRBV5-1 with TRBJ1-2, with unresolved D. The CDR3 loop spans 12 amino acids. Germline CDR1 reads SGHRS; CDR2 reads YFSETQ. V dropped 4 bases and J dropped 7 bases, with 11 bases sitting between them. In DNA, the CDR3 is TGCGCCAGCAGCCGAGACCGATCTGGCTACACCTTC. This gives the protein CASSRDRSGYTF. Complete variable domain (other parts from reference TRBV5-1 and TRBJ1-2): KAGVTQTPRYLIKTRGQQVTLSCSPISGHRSVSWYQQTPGQGLQFLFEYFSETQRNKGNFPGRFSGRQFSNSRSEMNVSTLELGDSALYLCASSRDRSGYTFGSGTRLTVV.

This clonotype was seen at least ten times. The rearrangement uses TRBV5-1 and TRBJ2-2, with a weak D call TRBD2 (6 bases). Trimming removed 4 bases from V and 6 bases from J, with 16 bases in between. The CDR3 has 15 amino acids. Germline V gene data show CDR1 as SGHRS and CDR2 as YFSETQ. CDR3 bases: TGCGCCAGCAGCCCGCGGGACTTAGATTCCGGGGAGCTGTTTTTT. Protein: CASSPRDLDSGELFF.

Ten or more counts support this clonotype. This rearrangement joins TRBV20-1 to TRBJ2-7; D is ambiguous. Trimming stripped 1 base from V and 4 bases from J, with 5 bases between. Germline V gene sequence: CDR1 DFQATT, CDR2 SNEGSKA (reference sequence). The CDR3 extends over 11 amino acids. DNA for the CDR3: TGCAGTGCTAGAGGAGAGTACGAGCAGTACTTC. Translated, it gives CSARGEYEQYF.

CDR3 sequence (DNA): TGTGCCAGCAGCCCCTGGTCGGGACAGGGAAATTCACCCCTCCACTTT. This encodes CASSPWSGQGNSPLHF. V is TRBV6-1 and J is TRBJ1-6; TRBD1 matches 9 bases. From germline, CDR1 is MNHNS and CDR2 SASEGT. V lost 6 bases, J lost 7 bases, and 10 bases stayed unmatched. The CDR3 spans 16 residues.

This clonotype was counted a few times. The rearrangement joins TRBV20-1 to TRBJ2-5, with a weak D call TRBD2 (5 bases). Looked up from germline, CDR1 is DFQATT and CDR2 is SNEGSKA (reference sequence). V was trimmed by 5 bases and J by 3 bases, leaving 16 bases between them. This CDR3 is built from 14 residues. The CDR3 spells CSASIWMREETQYF. The CDR3 DNA sequence: TGCAGTGCTTCTATCTGGATGAGGGAAGAGACCCAGTACTTC.

The chain carries TRBV15 and TRBJ1-4; D is unresolved. This CDR3 contains 17 residues. V was shortened by 0 bases and J by 2 bases, with 13 bases between the two germline ends. Per the germline V gene, CDR1 is LNHNV and CDR2 is YYDKDF (reference sequence). The CDR3 DNA follows: TGTGCCACCAGCAGAGATTCTGGGCCGGAGACTAATGAAAAACTGTTTTTT. Protein sequence: CATSRDSGPETNEKLFF. The entire variable domain, with the rest obtained from reference TRBV15 and TRBJ1-4, is as follows: DAMVIQNPRYQVTQFGKPVTLSCSQTLNHNVMYWYQQKSSQAPKLLFHYYDKDFNNEADTPDNFQSRRPNTSFCFLDIRSPGLGDTAMYLCATSRDSGPETNEKLFFGSGTQLSVL.

This clonotype has a count of ten or more. This chain links TRBV3-1 with TRBJ2-2; weak D call: TRBD1 (5 bases). The CDR3 totals 16 residues. The V end was cut by 0 bases, the J end by 2 bases, with 10 bases between. Looked up from germline, CDR1 is LGHDT and CDR2 is YNNKEL (reference sequence). The CDR3 DNA reads TGTGCCAGCAGCCAAGACCGAGACAGAAACACCGGGGAGCTGTTTTTT. Residues: CASSQDRDRNTGELFF. The whole variable domain, filled in from reference TRBV3-1 and TRBJ2-2, reads DTAVSQTPKYLVTQMGNDKSIKCEQNLGHDTMYWYKQDSKKFLKIMFSYNNKELIINETVPNRFSPKSPDKAHLNLHINSLELGDSAVYFCASSQDRDRNTGELFFGEGSRLTVL.

This clonotype was seen many times. The rearrangement joins TRBV28 to TRBJ2-3, with D possibly TRBD1 on 5 matching bases. CDR3 length: 13 amino acids. Germline lookup yields CDR1 MDHEN and CDR2 SYDVKM. V lost 9 bases, J lost 0 bases, and 10 bases lay in between. CDR3 sequence (DNA): TGTGCCAGTTGGACATCAAGCACAGATACGCAGTATTTT. Its translation is CASWTSSTDTQYF.

This clonotype was counted ten times or more. V is TRBV12-3 or TRBV12-4 and J is TRBJ2-3; D possibly corresponds to TRBD1 (5 bases). The germline V and J ends were trimmed by 6 bases and 7 bases, with 11 bases remaining between them. CDR3 length: 12 amino acids. The CDR3 region is CASRVGEYTQYF. In DNA form, the CDR3 reads TGTGCCAGCAGAGTAGGGGAATATACGCAGTATTTT.

This clonotype has ten or more counts. V and J are TRBV5-1 and TRBJ2-5; 8 bases align to TRBD1. CDR1 SGHRS and CDR2 YFSETQ come from the germline V gene. The CDR3 extends over 15 amino acids. The ends lost 1 base at V and 3 bases at J; junction bases unmatched: 5. For the CDR3, the DNA is TGCGCCAGCAGCTTGACAGGGGGAAATGAAGAGACCCAGTACTTC. This translates into CASSLTGGNEETQYF.

This clonotype was picked up many times. The rearrangement links TRBV7-9 to TRBJ2-1, with 8 bases lining up with TRBD1. Germline V gene sequence: CDR1 SEHNR, CDR2 FQNEAQ (reference sequence). The length of the CDR3 is 15 residues. V dropped 5 bases and J dropped 8; count of bases not matched to a gene: 11. CDR3 residues: CASSADRGRQDEQFF. DNA of the CDR3: TGTGCCAGCAGCGCTGACAGGGGAAGGCAGGATGAGCAGTTCTTC. Combining the CDR3 with reference TRBV7-9 and TRBJ2-1 gives the whole variable domain DTGVSQNPRHKITKRGQNVTFRCDPISEHNRLYWYRQTLGQGPEFLTYFQNEAQLEKSRLLSDRFSAERPKGSFSTLEIQRTEQGDSAMYLCASSADRGRQDEQFFGPGTRLTVL.

Ten or more counts support this clonotype. This chain joins TRBV5-1 and TRBJ1-2, with TRBD1 matching 7 bases. Germline V gene sequence: CDR1 SGHRS, CDR2 YFSETQ. The CDR3 has 14 residues. The junction had 3 bases not matched to a gene; V was cut back by 0 bases and J by 4 bases. CDR3: CASSLGDSTYGYTF. The DNA of the CDR3 is TGCGCCAGCAGCTTGGGGGACAGTACCTATGGCTACACCTTC.

The gene calls are TRBV6-1 and TRBJ2-3, with 10 positions matching TRBD1. CDR1 is MNHNS and CDR2 is SASEGT in the germline V gene. This CDR3 has 17 residues. V shed 5 bases and J 4 bases; nucleotides not matched to a gene: 12. Here the CDR3 reads CASSRAGTGDRADTQYF. CDR3 DNA: TGTGCCAGCAGTAGAGCCGGGACAGGGGATCGAGCAGATACGCAGTATTTT.